Listed here are 6 T cell receptor beta chains from one sample, sequenced in a study of blood T cells in healthy people across ages. Alongside a J-beta primer mix, a sample-barcoded 5' primer served in a second PCR lasting about 7 to 11 cycles. TCRdb independently ran MiXCR on the 5' RACE reads; one entry per CDR3 protein. The sample carries 1.5 million to 2 million distinct CDR3 sequences, about two fifths recorded once. Sequencing was carried out using blood. The receptor set was obtained from a human donor in good health.

V usage is TRBV7-3 and J usage is TRBJ2-5; 9 positions match TRBD2. This CDR3 spans 16 amino acids. Losses at the gene ends were 2 bases for V and 5 bases for J; bases not matched to a gene: 9. Germline-derived CDR1 and CDR2 are SGHTA and FQGTGA. CDR3 in amino acids: CASSLVGRGGPETQYF. Here the CDR3 DNA reads TGTGCCAGCAGCTTAGTGGGGCGGGGGGGCCCCGAGACCCAGTACTTC.

The rearrangement links TRBV20-1 to TRBJ2-1; D not resolved. The V end was cut by 2 bases, the J end by 15 bases, with 11 bases between. The CDR3 covers 10 residues. In germline, CDR1 is DFQATT, CDR2 SNEGSKA (reference sequence). CDR3 DNA sequence: TGCAGTGCTAGAAGAGAATTTGGGTTCTTC. It is translated as CSARREFGFF.

The gene calls are TRBV5-1 and TRBJ2-3; D is possibly TRBD2 (6 bases). V gave up 0 bases and J gave up 5 bases, with 13 bases separating them. The CDR3 covers 15 residues. Germline CDR1 is SGHRS and CDR2 is YFSETQ. The CDR3 region is CASSLAAGKGDTQYF. CDR3 bases: TGCGCCAGCAGCTTGGCCGCGGGGAAGGGAGATACGCAGTATTTT.

This clonotype occurred a few times. It is unclear where the CDR3 begins or ends on the DNA, so no DNA is shown, and the CDR3 is as TCRdb lists it. This chain joins TRBV29-1 and TRBJ2-5; the table calls TRBD1, which could not be checked here. Looked up from germline, CDR1 is SQVTM and CDR2 is ANQGSEA. 22 amino acids form the CDR3, both terminal residues included. CDR3 sequence reads: CSVKVESYGYTFGSGTPGTQYF.

The sample holds a few counts of this clonotype. This sequence joins TRBV4-1 and TRBJ2-6; 9 nucleotides line up with TRBD1. Germline V lookup: CDR1 MGHRA, CDR2 YSYEKL. Trimming removed 4 bases from V and 0 bases from J; junction bases left unmatched: 10. The CDR3 totals 19 residues. The CDR3 region has the DNA TGCGCCAGCAGCCCTGATGCGGGACAGGGCCCCTCTGGGGCCAACGTCCTGACTTTC. Its protein is CASSPDAGQGPSGANVLTF.

The chain joins TRBV5-1 to TRBJ1-4; D is uncertain. V lost 8 bases and J 4 bases, leaving 15 bases between the germline ends. CDR3 size: 14 residues. Germline CDR1 is SGHRS and CDR2 is YFSETQ. The CDR3 DNA reads TGCGCCAGTAGCCCAGACACAAATAATGAAAAACTGTTTTTT. Its protein product is CASSPDTNNEKLFF.